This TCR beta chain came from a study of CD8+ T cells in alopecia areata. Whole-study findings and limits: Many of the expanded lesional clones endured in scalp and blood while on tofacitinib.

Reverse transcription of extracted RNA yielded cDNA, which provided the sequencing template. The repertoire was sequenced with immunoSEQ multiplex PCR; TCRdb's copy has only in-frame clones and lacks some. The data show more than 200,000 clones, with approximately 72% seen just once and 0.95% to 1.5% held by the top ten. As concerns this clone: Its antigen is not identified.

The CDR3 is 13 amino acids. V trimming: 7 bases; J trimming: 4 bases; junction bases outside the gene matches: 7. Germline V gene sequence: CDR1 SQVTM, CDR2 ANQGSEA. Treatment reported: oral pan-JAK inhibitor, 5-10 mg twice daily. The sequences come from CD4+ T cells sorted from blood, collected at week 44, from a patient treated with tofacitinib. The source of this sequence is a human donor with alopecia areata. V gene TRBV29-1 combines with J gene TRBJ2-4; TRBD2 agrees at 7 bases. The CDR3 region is CSANQRGKNIQYF. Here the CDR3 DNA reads TGCAGCGCCAACCAGCGGGGTAAAAACATTCAGTACTTC.